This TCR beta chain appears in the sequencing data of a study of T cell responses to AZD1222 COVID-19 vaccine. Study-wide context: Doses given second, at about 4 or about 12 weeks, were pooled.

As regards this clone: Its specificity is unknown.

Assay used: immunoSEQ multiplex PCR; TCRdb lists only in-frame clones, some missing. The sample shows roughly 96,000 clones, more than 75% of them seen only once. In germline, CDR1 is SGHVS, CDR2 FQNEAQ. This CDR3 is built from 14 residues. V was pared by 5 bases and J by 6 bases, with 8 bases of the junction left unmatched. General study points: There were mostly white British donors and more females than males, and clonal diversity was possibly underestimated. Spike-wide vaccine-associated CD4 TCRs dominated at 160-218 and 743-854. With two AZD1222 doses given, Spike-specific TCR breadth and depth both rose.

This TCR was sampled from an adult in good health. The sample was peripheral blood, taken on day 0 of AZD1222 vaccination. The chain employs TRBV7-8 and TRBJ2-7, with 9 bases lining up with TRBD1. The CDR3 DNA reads TGTGCCAGCAGCCTCGGGACAGGGCAGGTCGAGCAGTACTTC. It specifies CASSLGTGQVEQYF.